This entry is about one T cell receptor (beta chain). Its antigen is unidentified. The data are from a study of Graves' ophthalmopathy and Graves' hyperthyroidism. CAS ≥3, NOSPECS ≥4, moderate-to-severe activity and duration under 3 months marked donors with ophthalmopathy. Researchers turned away patients with other autoimmune diseases, uncontrolled infections, pregnancy or lactation. The junction had 7 bases not matched to a gene; V was cut back by 5 bases and J by 4 bases. CDR3 length: 15 amino acids. Germline V gene sequence: CDR1 SGDLS, CDR2 YYNGEE. Overall study results and limits: The model predicted progression of ophthalmopathy with a sensitivity of around 70%, and its specificity was roughly 72%. A 13-signature model separated ophthalmopathy from stable hyperthyroidism, reaching 85% to 90% sensitivity and around 79% specificity cross-validated.

Using RNA transcripts, the TCR beta CDR3 regions were amplified. The library came from an HTBI-primed first-round RT-PCR and a second-round multiplex PCR. MiXCR, run by TCRdb on the multiplex PCR reads, gives a single entry per CDR3 protein. The sample carries more than 40,000 distinct CDR3 sequences, 50% recorded once. The clonotype originates from an adult man with Graves' ophthalmopathy. The genes are TRBV9 and TRBJ2-7; 12 bases align to TRBD1. Sequencing used peripheral blood. CDR3 coding DNA: TGTGCCAGCAGTACCGGGACAGGGGGCCTGTACGAGCAGTACTTC. Translation: CASSTGTGGLYEQYF.